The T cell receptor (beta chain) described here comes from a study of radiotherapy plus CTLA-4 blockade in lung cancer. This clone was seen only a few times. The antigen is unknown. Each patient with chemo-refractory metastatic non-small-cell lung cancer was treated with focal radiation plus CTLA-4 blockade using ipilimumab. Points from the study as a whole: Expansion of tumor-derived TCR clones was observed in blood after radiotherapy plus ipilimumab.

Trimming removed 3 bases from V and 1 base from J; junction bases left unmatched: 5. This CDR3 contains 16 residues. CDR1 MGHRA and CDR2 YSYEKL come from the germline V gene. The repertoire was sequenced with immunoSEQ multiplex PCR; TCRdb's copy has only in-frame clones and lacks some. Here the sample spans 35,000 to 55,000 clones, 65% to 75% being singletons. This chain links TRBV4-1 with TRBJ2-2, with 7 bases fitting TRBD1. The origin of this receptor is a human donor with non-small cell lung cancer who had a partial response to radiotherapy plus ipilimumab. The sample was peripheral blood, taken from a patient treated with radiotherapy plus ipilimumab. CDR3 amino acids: CASSQETGLNTGELFF. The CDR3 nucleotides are TGCGCCAGCAGCCAGGAGACAGGGCTGAACACCGGGGAGCTGTTTTTT.